The sequence of this T cell receptor beta chain was determined in a study of T cells in lung cancer brain metastases. Some clones are missing from TCRdb's copy, which holds only in-frame ones; the method was immunoSEQ multiplex PCR. The table has about 3,200 clones, about 91% seen once; the top ten hold around 2.7%. Exclusion applied to any patient with a history of multiple malignancies. V was shortened by 7 bases and J by 14 bases, with 18 bases between the two germline ends. Germline values: CDR1 MNHNS, CDR2 SASEGT. The CDR3 length is 13 residues. Sequencing was performed on tumor tissue from the primary lung tumor. This clonotype was sampled from a man aged 65 to 79 with non-small cell lung cancer. The chain carries TRBV6-1 and TRBJ1-6, with D maybe TRBD1 (6 bases). The CDR3 DNA reads TGTGCCAGCACGGCAGGGGCGATGGTGGCCCTCCACTTT. This codes for CASTAGAMVALHF.